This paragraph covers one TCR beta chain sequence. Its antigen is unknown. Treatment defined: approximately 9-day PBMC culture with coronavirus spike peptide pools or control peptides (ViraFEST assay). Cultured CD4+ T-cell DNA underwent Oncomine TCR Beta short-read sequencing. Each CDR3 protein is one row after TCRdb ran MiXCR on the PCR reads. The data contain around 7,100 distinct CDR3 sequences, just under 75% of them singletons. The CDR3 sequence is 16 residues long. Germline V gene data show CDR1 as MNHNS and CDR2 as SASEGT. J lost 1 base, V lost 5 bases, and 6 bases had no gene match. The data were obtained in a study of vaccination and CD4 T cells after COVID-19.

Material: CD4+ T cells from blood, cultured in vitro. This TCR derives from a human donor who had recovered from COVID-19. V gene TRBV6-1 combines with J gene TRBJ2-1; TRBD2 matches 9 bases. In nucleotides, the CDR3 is TGTGCCAGCAGTATTAGCGGGAGCTTGTCCTACAATGAGCAGTTCTTC. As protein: CASSISGSLSYNEQFF.